The entry below describes one T cell receptor beta chain. Its target is unknown. The sample comes from a study of cytomegalovirus exposure and HLA in healthy donors. Broader study findings: Being productive about 90% or about 30% of the time was typical of most TCR beta V segments in an earlier analysis. Only CMV serostatus was available as immune exposure information. Presence/absence analyses supposed approximately even sequencing depth among donors.

The study ran its PCR with 60 Vbeta and 13 Jbeta primers. Assay: immunoSEQ multiplex PCR; the TCRdb copy retains only in-frame clones and omits some. Of some 90,000 clones in the sample, over 75% were seen once. The sequence was obtained from a male donor in good health and CMV-seropositive. The sample taken for sequencing was PBMCs.

The CDR3 sequence is CASRDLAGPGVNEQFF. In DNA, the CDR3 is TGTGCCAGTAGAGACCTAGCGGGCCCGGGAGTCAATGAGCAGTTCTTC. The J gene is TRBJ2-1, the V gene TRBV27; 8 bases are a match to TRBD2. With V trimmed by 9 bases and J by 6 bases, 16 bases remained unmatched. This CDR3 contains 16 residues. The germline V gene has CDR1 MNHEY and CDR2 SMNVEV (reference sequence).